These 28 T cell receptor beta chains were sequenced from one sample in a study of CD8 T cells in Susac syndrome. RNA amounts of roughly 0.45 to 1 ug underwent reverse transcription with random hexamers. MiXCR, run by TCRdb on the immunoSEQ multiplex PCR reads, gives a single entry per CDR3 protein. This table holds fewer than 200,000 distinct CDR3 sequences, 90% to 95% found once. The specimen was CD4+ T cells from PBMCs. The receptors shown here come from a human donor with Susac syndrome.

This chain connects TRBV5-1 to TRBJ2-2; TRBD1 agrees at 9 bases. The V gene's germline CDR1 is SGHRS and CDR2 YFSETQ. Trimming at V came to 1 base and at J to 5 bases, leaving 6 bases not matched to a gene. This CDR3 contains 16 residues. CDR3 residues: CASSLTGGAGTGELFF. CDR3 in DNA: TGCGCCAGCAGCTTGACAGGGGGCGCGGGGACCGGGGAGCTGTTTTTT. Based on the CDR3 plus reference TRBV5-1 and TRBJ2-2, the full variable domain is KAGVTQTPRYLIKTRGQQVTLSCSPISGHRSVSWYQQTPGQGLQFLFEYFSETQRNKGNFPGRFSGRQFSNSRSEMNVSTLELGDSALYLCASSLTGGAGTGELFFGEGSRLTVL.

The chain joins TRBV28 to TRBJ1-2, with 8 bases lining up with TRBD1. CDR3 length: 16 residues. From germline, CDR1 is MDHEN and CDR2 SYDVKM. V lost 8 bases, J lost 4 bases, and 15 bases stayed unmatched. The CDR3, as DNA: TGTGCCAGCGGAGGACAGGGATCCCCCTTGGCCTATGGCTACACCTTC. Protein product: CASGGQGSPLAYGYTF.

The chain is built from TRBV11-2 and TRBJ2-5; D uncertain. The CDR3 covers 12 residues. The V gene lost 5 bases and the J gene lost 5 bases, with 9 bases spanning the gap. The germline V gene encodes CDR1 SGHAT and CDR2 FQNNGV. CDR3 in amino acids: CASSPGWETQYF. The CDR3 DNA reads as TGTGCCAGCAGCCCCGGATGGGAGACCCAGTACTTC.

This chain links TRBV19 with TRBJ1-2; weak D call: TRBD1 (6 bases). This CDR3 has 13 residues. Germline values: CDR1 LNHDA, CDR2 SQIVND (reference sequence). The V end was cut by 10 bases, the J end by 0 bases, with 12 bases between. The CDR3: CAIRQEANYGYTF. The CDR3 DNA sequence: TGTGCCATCCGACAGGAAGCTAACTATGGCTACACCTTC.

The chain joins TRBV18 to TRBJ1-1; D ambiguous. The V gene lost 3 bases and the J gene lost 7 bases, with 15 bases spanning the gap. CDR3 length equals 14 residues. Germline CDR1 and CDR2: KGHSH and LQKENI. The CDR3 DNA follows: TGTGCCAGCTCACCTTATGACATTAAAAATGAAGCTTTCTTT. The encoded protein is CASSPYDIKNEAFF. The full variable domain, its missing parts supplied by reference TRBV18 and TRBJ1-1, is NAGVMQNPRHLVRRRGQEARLRCSPMKGHSHVYWYRQLPEEGLKFMVYLQKENIIDESGMPKERFSAEFPKEGPSILRIQQVVRGDSAAYFCASSPYDIKNEAFFGQGTRLTVV.

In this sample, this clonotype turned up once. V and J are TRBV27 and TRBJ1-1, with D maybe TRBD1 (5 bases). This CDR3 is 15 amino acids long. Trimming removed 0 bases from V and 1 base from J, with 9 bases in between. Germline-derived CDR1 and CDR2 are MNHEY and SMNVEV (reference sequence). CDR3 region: CASSLSGQKNTEAFF. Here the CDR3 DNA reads TGTGCCAGCAGTTTATCGGGGCAGAAGAACACTGAAGCTTTCTTT.

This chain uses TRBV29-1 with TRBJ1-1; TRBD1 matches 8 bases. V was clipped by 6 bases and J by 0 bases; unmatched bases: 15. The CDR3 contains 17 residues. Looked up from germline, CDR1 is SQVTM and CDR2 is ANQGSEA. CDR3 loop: CSVSVDRGDLMNTEAFF. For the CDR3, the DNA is TGCAGCGTATCAGTCGACAGGGGCGATTTAATGAACACTGAAGCTTTCTTT.

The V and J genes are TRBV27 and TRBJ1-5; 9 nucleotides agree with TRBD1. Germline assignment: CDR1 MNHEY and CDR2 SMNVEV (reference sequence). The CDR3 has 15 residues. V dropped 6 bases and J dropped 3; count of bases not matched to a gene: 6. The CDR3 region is CASRKNRGPNQPQHF. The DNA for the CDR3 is TGTGCCAGCAGAAAGAACAGGGGGCCCAATCAGCCCCAGCATTTT.

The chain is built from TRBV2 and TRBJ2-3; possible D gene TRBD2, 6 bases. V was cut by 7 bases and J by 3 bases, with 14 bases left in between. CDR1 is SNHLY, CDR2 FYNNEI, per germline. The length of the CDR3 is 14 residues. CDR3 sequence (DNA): TGTGCCAGCACCCCCTCTCTAGCGACAGATACGCAGTATTTT. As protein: CASTPSLATDTQYF.

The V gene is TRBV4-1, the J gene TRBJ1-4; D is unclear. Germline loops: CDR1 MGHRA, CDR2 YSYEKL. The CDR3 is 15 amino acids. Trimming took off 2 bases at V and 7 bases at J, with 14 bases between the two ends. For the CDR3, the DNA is TGCGCCAGCAGCCAAATTAAGGGTGCGGGTGAAAAACTGTTTTTT. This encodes CASSQIKGAGEKLFF.

The CDR3 DNA sequence: TGCAGTGCTAGAGATCAGGGTAACTATGGCTACACCTTC. This sequence encodes CSARDQGNYGYTF. V and J are TRBV20-1 and TRBJ1-2; the D gene is possibly TRBD1 (5 bases). V was cut by 0 bases and J by 1 base, with 6 bases left in between. The germline gives CDR1 DFQATT, CDR2 SNEGSKA (reference sequence). The CDR3 loop spans 13 amino acids.

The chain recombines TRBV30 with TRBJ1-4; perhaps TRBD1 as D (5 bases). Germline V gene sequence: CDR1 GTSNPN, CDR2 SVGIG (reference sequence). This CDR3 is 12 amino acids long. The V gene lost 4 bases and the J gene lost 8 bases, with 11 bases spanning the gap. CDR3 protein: CAWNLGGEKLFF. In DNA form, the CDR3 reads TGTGCCTGGAATCTTGGGGGGGAAAAACTGTTTTTT. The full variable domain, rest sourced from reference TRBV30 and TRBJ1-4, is SQTIHQWPATLVQPVGSPLSLECTVEGTSNPNLYWYRQAAGRGLQLLFYSVGIGQISSEVPQNLSASRPQDRQFILSSKKLLLSDSGFYLCAWNLGGEKLFFGSGTQLSVL.

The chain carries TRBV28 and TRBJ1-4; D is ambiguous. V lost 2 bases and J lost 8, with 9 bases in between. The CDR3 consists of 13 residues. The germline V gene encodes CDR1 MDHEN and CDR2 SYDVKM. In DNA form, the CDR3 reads TGTGCCAGCAGTTTAATGGTGGGGGAAAAACTGTTTTTT. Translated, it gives CASSLMVGEKLFF.

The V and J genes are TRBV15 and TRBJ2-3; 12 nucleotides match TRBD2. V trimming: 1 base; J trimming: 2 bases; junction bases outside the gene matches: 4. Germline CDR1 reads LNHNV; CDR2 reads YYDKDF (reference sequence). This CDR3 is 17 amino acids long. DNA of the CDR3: TGTGCCACCAGCAGAGGAGGACTAGCGGGGCTCACAGATACGCAGTATTTT. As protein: CATSRGGLAGLTDTQYF.

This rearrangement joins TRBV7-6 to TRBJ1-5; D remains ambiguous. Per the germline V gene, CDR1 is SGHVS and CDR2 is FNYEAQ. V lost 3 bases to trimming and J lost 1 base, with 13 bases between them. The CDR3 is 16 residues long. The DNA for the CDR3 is TGTGCCAGCAGCTTTTCGTTAGGGAGAAGCAATCAGCCCCAGCATTTT. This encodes CASSFSLGRSNQPQHF.

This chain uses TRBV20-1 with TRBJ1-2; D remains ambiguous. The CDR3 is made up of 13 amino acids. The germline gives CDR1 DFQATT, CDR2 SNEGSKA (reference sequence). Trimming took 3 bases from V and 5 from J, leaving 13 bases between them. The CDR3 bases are TGCAGTGCTAGTCGACACGAAGAATATGGCTACACCTTC. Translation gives CSASRHEEYGYTF.

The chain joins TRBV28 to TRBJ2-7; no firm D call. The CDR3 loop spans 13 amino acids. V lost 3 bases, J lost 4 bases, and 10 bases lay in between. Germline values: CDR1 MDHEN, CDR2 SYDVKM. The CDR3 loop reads CASSLGKEYEQYF. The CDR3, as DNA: TGTGCCAGCAGTTTGGGGAAAGAGTACGAGCAGTACTTC.

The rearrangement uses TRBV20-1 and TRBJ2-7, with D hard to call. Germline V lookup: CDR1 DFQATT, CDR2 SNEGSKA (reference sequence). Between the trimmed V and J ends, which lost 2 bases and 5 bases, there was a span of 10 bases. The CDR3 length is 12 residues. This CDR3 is CSARIFSNEQYF. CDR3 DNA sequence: TGCAGTGCTAGAATATTTTCCAACGAGCAGTACTTC.

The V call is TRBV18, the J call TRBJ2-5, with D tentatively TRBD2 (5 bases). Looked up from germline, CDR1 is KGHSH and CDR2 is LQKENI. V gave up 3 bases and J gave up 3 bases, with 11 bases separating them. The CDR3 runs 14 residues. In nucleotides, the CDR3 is TGTGCCAGCTCACCGACCTTGAGGGAAGAGACCCAGTACTTC. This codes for CASSPTLREETQYF.

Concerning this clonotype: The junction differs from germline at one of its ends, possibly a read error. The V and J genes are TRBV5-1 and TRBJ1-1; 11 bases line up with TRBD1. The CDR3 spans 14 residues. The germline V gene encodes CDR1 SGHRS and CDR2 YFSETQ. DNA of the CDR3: TGCGCCAACAGCCTGGGACAGGGGGGAACTGAAGCTTTCTTT. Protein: CANSLGQGGTEAFF.

The CDR3 here is CAIGRSSYNSPLHF. The CDR3 bases are TGTGCCATCGGACGGAGCTCCTATAATTCACCCCTCCACTTT. V and J are TRBV27 and TRBJ1-6; D gene unclear. The germline CDR1 and CDR2 sequences are MNHEY and SMNVEV (reference sequence). Between the trimmed V and J ends, which lost 10 bases and 0 bases, there was a span of 10 bases. The CDR3 sequence is 14 residues long.

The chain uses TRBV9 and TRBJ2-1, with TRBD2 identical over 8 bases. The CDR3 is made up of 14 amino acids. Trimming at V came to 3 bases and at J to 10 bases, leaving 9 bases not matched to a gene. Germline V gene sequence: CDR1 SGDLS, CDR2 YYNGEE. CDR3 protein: CASSGTYSGNEQFF. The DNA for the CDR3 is TGTGCCAGCAGCGGGACGTATAGCGGGAACGAGCAGTTCTTC. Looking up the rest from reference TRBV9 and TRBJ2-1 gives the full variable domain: DSGVTQTPKHLITATGQRVTLRCSPRSGDLSVYWYQQSLDQGLQFLIQYYNGEERAKGNILERFSAQQFPDLHSELNLSSLELGDSALYFCASSGTYSGNEQFFGPGTRLTVL.

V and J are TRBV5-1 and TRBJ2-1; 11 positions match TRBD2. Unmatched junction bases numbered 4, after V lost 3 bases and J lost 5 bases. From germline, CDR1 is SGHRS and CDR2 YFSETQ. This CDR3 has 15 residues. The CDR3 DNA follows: TGCGCCAGCAGCTCGGGACTAGCGGAAAACAATGAGCAGTTCTTC. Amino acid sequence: CASSSGLAENNEQFF.

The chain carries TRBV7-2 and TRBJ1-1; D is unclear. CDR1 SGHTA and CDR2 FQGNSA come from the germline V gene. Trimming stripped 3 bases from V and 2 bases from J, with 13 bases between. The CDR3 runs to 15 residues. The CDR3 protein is CASSFSRSTNTEAFF. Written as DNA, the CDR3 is TGTGCCAGCAGCTTCTCCCGGTCGACCAACACTGAAGCTTTCTTT.

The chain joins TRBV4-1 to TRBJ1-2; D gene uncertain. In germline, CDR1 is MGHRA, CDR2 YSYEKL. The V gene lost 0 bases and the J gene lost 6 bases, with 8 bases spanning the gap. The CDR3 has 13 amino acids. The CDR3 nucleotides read TGCGCCAGCAGCCAAGAGATGGTGAATGGCTACACCTTC. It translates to CASSQEMVNGYTF.

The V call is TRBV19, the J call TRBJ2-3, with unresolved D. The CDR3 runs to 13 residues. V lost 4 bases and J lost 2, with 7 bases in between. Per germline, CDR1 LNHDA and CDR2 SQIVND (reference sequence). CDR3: CASSKGYTDTQYF. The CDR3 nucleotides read TGTGCCAGTAGTAAGGGATACACAGATACGCAGTATTTT.

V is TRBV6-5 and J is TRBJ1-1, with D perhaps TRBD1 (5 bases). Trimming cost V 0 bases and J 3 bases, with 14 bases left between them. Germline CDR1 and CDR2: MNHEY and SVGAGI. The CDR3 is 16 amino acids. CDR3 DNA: TGTGCCAGCAGTTACTCGCCAGGGAGGTTACACACTGAAGCTTTCTTT. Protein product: CASSYSPGRLHTEAFF.

This CDR3 reads CASSSQGGREQYF. In nucleotides, the CDR3 is TGTGCCAGCAGTTCCCAGGGGGGTCGGGAGCAGTACTTC. The gene calls are TRBV27 and TRBJ2-7; TRBD1 might be the D (7 bases). V lost 4 bases and J lost 7, with 14 bases in between. Germline V gene sequence: CDR1 MNHEY, CDR2 SMNVEV (reference sequence). This CDR3 is 13 amino acids long.